Each of the 25 T cell receptor beta chains below was sequenced from the same sample in a study of T cell therapy after organ transplantation. Their target antigens are unknown. The method was immunoSEQ multiplex PCR; TCRdb's version includes in-frame clones alone and lacks a portion of them. The top ten clones hold around a third of a sample with about 17,000 clones, around 86% of them seen once. Time point defined: 20-29 weeks after completion of therapy. The sequences come from CD8+ T cells from blood, collected after autologous CMV-specific T cell therapy. The receptors were gathered from a human patient who had received a solid organ transplant and had CMV disease. Some of the T cells might come from the graft donor.

The chain couples TRBV6-6 to TRBJ1-1; a weak D match, TRBD1 (6 bases). Germline CDR1 and CDR2: MNHNY and SVGAGI (reference sequence). The ends were cut back, 5 bases at V and 1 base at J, with 14 bases in the middle. CDR3 length: 15 residues. CDR3 coding DNA: TGTGCCAGCAGTGACGGACAGATCGGGAACACTGAAGCTTTCTTT. Translated: CASSDGQIGNTEAFF.

The chain joins TRBV19 to TRBJ1-5; D gene uncertain. The CDR3 has 15 amino acids. Germline V CDR1 and CDR2: LNHDA, SQIVND (reference sequence). V gave up 6 bases and J gave up 0 bases, with 12 bases separating them. The CDR3: CASSSPWDSNQPQHF. DNA of the CDR3: TGTGCCAGTAGCTCCCCATGGGATAGCAATCAGCCCCAGCATTTT.

This chain links TRBV6-1 with TRBJ2-2; 11 bases agree with TRBD2. The CDR3 is 15 residues long. V was clipped by 7 bases and J by 4 bases; unmatched bases: 5. Germline V gene data show CDR1 as MNHNS and CDR2 as SASEGT. CDR3 bases: TGTGCCAGCACCGGGGGACTAGCGGTCACCGGGGAGCTGTTTTTT. As protein: CASTGGLAVTGELFF.

This clone came up once. J is TRBJ2-1 and V is TRBV5-1, with 8 bases aligning to TRBD2. CDR3 length equals 15 residues. In germline, CDR1 is SGHRS, CDR2 YFSETQ. V trimming: 6 bases; J trimming: 2 bases; junction bases outside the gene matches: 7. This CDR3 is CASTPNGGAYNEQFF. Written as DNA, the CDR3 is TGCGCCAGCACCCCGAACGGGGGGGCCTACAATGAGCAGTTCTTC.

This clone occurred once. The V and J genes are TRBV6-1 and TRBJ2-7; TRBD1 agrees at 8 bases. Germline CDR1 and CDR2: MNHNS and SASEGT. The V and J ends lost 8 bases and 3 bases, in that order; junction bases with no gene match: 3. The CDR3 totals 12 residues. The CDR3 loop is CASWTGIYEQYF. CDR3 nucleotide sequence: TGTGCCAGCTGGACAGGGATCTACGAGCAGTACTTC.

This clone is judged medium-sized (0.01 to 0.1%). Distinct nucleotide sequences in the sample also encode this CDR3. The rearrangement joins TRBV2 to TRBJ2-1, with D possibly called TRBD1 or TRBD2 (5 bases each). With 4 bases removed from V and 4 bases from J, the gap between germline ends came to 8 bases. The CDR3 consists of 13 residues. CDR1 and CDR2 from the germline V gene are SNHLY and FYNNEI. This CDR3 reads CASSVGRYNEQFF. CDR3 nucleotides: TGTGCCAGCAGTGTGGGACGGTACAATGAGCAGTTCTTC.

The CDR3 DNA reads as TGTGCCTGGACAGGACGTTTGTCCTACGAGCAGTACTTC. Protein sequence: CAWTGRLSYEQYF. The chain joins TRBV30 to TRBJ2-7; no definite D call. Germline V CDR1 and CDR2: GTSNPN, SVGIG (reference sequence). The CDR3 contains 13 residues. V was trimmed by 4 bases and J by 1 base, leaving 11 bases between them.

The chain employs TRBV2 and TRBJ2-1; D is undetermined. The CDR3 is made up of 13 amino acids. Germline CDR1 SNHLY, CDR2 FYNNEI. V lost 3 bases and J 6 bases, leaving 9 bases between the germline ends. The CDR3 DNA reads as TGTGCCAGCAGTGATCTCGTCACCAATGAGCAGTTCTTC. Translation gives CASSDLVTNEQFF.

The chain couples TRBV5-1 to TRBJ2-7, with D perhaps given as TRBD1 or TRBD2 (5 bases each). V lost 7 bases, J lost 5 bases, and 16 bases lay in between. CDR3 length equals 13 residues. Germline V gene data show CDR1 as SGHRS and CDR2 as YFSETQ. The CDR3 is CASGTDPRDEQYF. The CDR3 DNA sequence: TGCGCCAGCGGGACGGACCCTCGAGACGAGCAGTACTTC.

The chain employs TRBV4-1 and TRBJ2-7; 8 positions match TRBD1. The CDR3 extends over 14 amino acids. The V gene end was trimmed by 5 bases and the J gene end by 4 bases; junction bases not matched to a gene: 7. Looked up from germline, CDR1 is MGHRA and CDR2 is YSYEKL. The CDR3 nucleotides read TGCGCCAGCAGCGACCGACAGGGGATGTACGAGCAGTACTTC. Translation gives CASSDRQGMYEQYF.

This clone showed up just once. The rearrangement joins TRBV25-1 to TRBJ1-2, with 12 bases fitting TRBD1. Germline V gene sequence: CDR1 MGHDK, CDR2 SYGVNS. V lost 3 bases, J lost 6 bases, and 8 bases stayed unmatched. This CDR3 is built from 16 residues. The DNA for the CDR3 is TGTGCCAGCAGTGACTCTCCGGGACAGGGGGCAGATGGCTACACCTTC. It translates to CASSDSPGQGADGYTF.

The chain couples TRBV6-1 to TRBJ2-7; 7 nucleotides align to TRBD1. Germline V gene lookup returns CDR1 MNHNS and CDR2 SASEGT. Trimming removed 5 bases from V and 3 bases from J; junction bases left unmatched: 10. The CDR3 is 15 residues long. The DNA of the CDR3 is TGTGCCAGCAGTACTGAACCGGGACAGCTCTACGAGCAGTACTTC. Translation gives CASSTEPGQLYEQYF.

V and J are TRBV9 and TRBJ2-1; 9 bases align to TRBD2. Germline lookup yields CDR1 SGDLS and CDR2 YYNGEE. The CDR3 consists of 17 residues. Trimming took 4 bases from V and 4 from J; bases not matched to a gene: 12. DNA of the CDR3: TGTGCCAGCAGCCACCGAGCGGGGGGCGGGATTTACAATGAGCAGTTCTTC. Its protein product is CASSHRAGGGIYNEQFF.

Concerning this clone itself: Other DNA sequences of this sample code for an identical CDR3. V and J are TRBV6-5 and TRBJ2-2; D unclear. V was trimmed by 8 bases and J by 1 base, leaving 5 bases between them. Germline V gene data show CDR1 as MNHEY and CDR2 as SVGAGI. The CDR3 extends over 12 amino acids. For the CDR3, the DNA is TGTGCCAGCCGGCAGAACACCGGGGAGCTGTTTTTT. Amino acids: CASRQNTGELFF.

This rearrangement joins TRBV6-1 to TRBJ2-2, with 8 positions matching TRBD1. Germline CDR1 MNHNS, CDR2 SASEGT. Trimming took 4 bases from V and 6 from J; bases not matched to a gene: 19. The CDR3 length is 19 residues. CDR3 sequence: CASSGVLSGKQGVAGELFF. Written as DNA, the CDR3 is TGTGCCAGCAGTGGTGTATTATCGGGGAAACAGGGGGTTGCCGGGGAGCTGTTTTTT.

This chain links TRBV7-9 with TRBJ2-7; a weak D match, TRBD1 (5 bases). The germline V gene has CDR1 SEHNR and CDR2 FQNEAQ (reference sequence). CDR3 length: 15 amino acids. V was shortened by 5 bases and J by 0 bases, with 14 bases between the two germline ends. The CDR3 sequence: CASSLPPGASYEQYF. CDR3 nucleotide sequence: TGTGCCAGCAGCCTTCCGCCTGGGGCCTCCTACGAGCAGTACTTC.

This chain links TRBV11-2 with TRBJ2-1; a weak D match, TRBD2 (5 bases). Germline CDR1 is SGHAT and CDR2 is FQNNGV. Trimming cost V 1 base and J 9 bases, with 10 bases left between them. This CDR3 has 13 residues. The CDR3 nucleotides are TGTGCCAGCAGCTTAGCTAGCTTCGGTGAGCAGTTCTTC. Encoded protein: CASSLASFGEQFF.

The chain combines TRBV29-1 with TRBJ1-2; D gene unclear. Germline CDR1 reads SQVTM; CDR2 reads ANQGSEA. V was pared by 6 bases and J by 6 bases, with 8 bases between. The CDR3 covers 10 residues. The CDR3 loop reads CSVVSDGYTF. The CDR3 DNA reads as TGCAGCGTAGTGTCCGATGGCTACACCTTC.

The chain uses TRBV11-2 and TRBJ2-3, with D uncertain. Trimming removed 4 bases at V and 2 bases at J, with 13 bases between. The CDR3 contains 15 residues. CDR1 is SGHAT, CDR2 FQNNGV, per germline. The CDR3 protein is CASSSVMQATDTQYF. The CDR3 nucleotides read TGTGCCAGCAGCTCCGTTATGCAAGCCACAGATACGCAGTATTTT. The variable domain in full, completed from reference TRBV11-2 and TRBJ2-3, reads EAGVAQSPRYKIIEKRQSVAFWCNPISGHATLYWYQQILGQGPKLLIQFQNNGVVDDSQLPKDRFSAERLKGVDSTLKIQPAKLEDSAVYLCASSSVMQATDTQYFGPGTRLTVL.

The chain is built from TRBV7-9 and TRBJ2-2; D assignment may be TRBD1 or TRBD2 (5 bases each). V was cut by 4 bases and J by 1 base, with 16 bases left in between. This CDR3 is built from 17 residues. Per the germline V gene, CDR1 is SEHNR and CDR2 is FQNEAQ (reference sequence). CDR3 in amino acids: CASSSREGNENTGELFF. The CDR3 DNA is TGTGCCAGCAGCTCACGCGAGGGGAACGAGAACACCGGGGAGCTGTTTTTT.

The V gene is TRBV6-6, the J gene TRBJ1-3, with D perhaps matching TRBD1 (5 bases). The germline V and J ends were trimmed by 2 bases and 2 bases, with 7 bases remaining between them. From germline, CDR1 is MNHNY and CDR2 SVGAGI (reference sequence). The CDR3 spans 14 residues. The CDR3 DNA reads TGTGCCAGCAGTTACGAGGGACCTGGAAACACCATATATTTT. It is translated as CASSYEGPGNTIYF.

The rearrangement uses TRBV5-1 and TRBJ1-1; perhaps TRBD1 as D (6 bases). V lost 4 bases and J lost 4, with 11 bases in between. The CDR3 consists of 13 residues. CDR1 SGHRS and CDR2 YFSETQ come from the germline V gene. CDR3: CASSPQGGTEAFF. Written as DNA, the CDR3 is TGCGCCAGCAGCCCACAGGGCGGCACTGAAGCTTTCTTT.

By proportion, this clone is medium-sized (0.01 to 0.1%). The chain couples TRBV10-3 to TRBJ1-2, with 7 bases aligning to TRBD1. The J segment lost 4 bases and the V segment lost 3 bases, leaving 5 bases of the junction unmatched. The CDR3 is 14 residues long. Germline V lookup: CDR1 ENHRY, CDR2 SYGVKD. The CDR3 coding sequence is TGTGCCATCAGTGAAAGGACAGGCTCCTATGGCTACACCTTC. It specifies CAISERTGSYGYTF.

V is TRBV13 and J is TRBJ1-2; D possibly corresponds to TRBD1 (6 bases). The CDR3 is 11 amino acids. Germline V lookup: CDR1 PRHDT, CDR2 FYEKMQ (reference sequence). Trimming stripped 0 bases from V and 11 bases from J, with 7 bases between. As DNA, the CDR3 is TGTGCCAGCAGCTTAGGGGACAGATACACCTTC. Its protein is CASSLGDRYTF.

The chain couples TRBV9 to TRBJ2-7; the D gene could be TRBD1 or TRBD2 (5 bases each). Looked up from germline, CDR1 is SGDLS and CDR2 is YYNGEE. The CDR3 contains 14 residues. V lost 3 bases and J 5 bases, leaving 15 bases between the germline ends. The CDR3 is CASSEFGGNDEQYF. The CDR3 DNA is TGTGCCAGCAGCGAGTTTGGGGGAAACGACGAGCAGTACTTC. Combining the CDR3 with reference TRBV9 and TRBJ2-7 gives the whole variable domain DSGVTQTPKHLITATGQRVTLRCSPRSGDLSVYWYQQSLDQGLQFLIQYYNGEERAKGNILERFSAQQFPDLHSELNLSSLELGDSALYFCASSEFGGNDEQYFGPGTRLTVT.